The rows below give T cell receptor beta chains drawn from one sample of a study of post-analysis software for immune sequencing data. In TCRdb, the PCR reads were re-called with MiXCR into one record per CDR3 protein. Counted here are more than 450,000 distinct CDR3 sequences, under 40% occurring once; the ten biggest clones make up about 5.6%. Sequencing was performed on blood. The source of these receptors is a girl under 18 with multiple sclerosis. Both conserved end residues are part of each CDR3. The D gene is left open where the match is weak. A clone size is listed for some rows: how often the clone was seen (once, few, many), or a class if it is expanded.

clone_size d_call j_call v_call cdr3_nt cdr3_aa
NA TRBD1 TRBJ1-5 TRBV6-6 TGTGCCACCAAGACGGGACAGGGGTCGAACCCCCAGCATTTT CATKTGQGSNPQHF
NA NA TRBJ1-1 TRBV5-1 TGCGCCAGCAGCTTGGCCGGGTGGGGGACTGAAGCTTTCTTT CASSLAGWGTEAFF
few NA TRBJ2-5 TRBV11-2 TGTGCCAGCAGCTTAGATTTCCAACCAGAGACCCAGTACTTC CASSLDFQPETQYF
NA TRBD1 TRBJ1-1 TRBV20-1 TGCAGTGCTCTGGGGAACAGGGGGCACACTGAAGCTTTCTTT CSALGNRGHTEAFF
NA NA TRBJ2-3 TRBV5-1 TGCGCCAGCAGCCCGGGCGGCGGCGACACAGATACGCAGTATTTT CASSPGGGDTDTQYF
few NA TRBJ1-1 TRBV6-5 TGTGCCAGCAGTTACTCGATCTCAATTGAAGCTTTCTTT CASSYSISIEAFF
few TRBD1 TRBJ1-4 TRBV4-1 TGCGCCAGCAGCCGGACAGGGGGCAACCGGATTAATGAAAAACTGTTTTTT CASSRTGGNRINEKLFF
once TRBD1 TRBJ2-1 TRBV7-3 TGTGCCAGCAGCTCCGGGACAGGTGCCGAGCAGTTCTTC CASSSGTGAEQFF
many TRBD2 TRBJ2-1 TRBV24-1 TGTGCCACCAGTGATTTGCCTAGCGGGGCCTACAATGAGCAGTTCTTC CATSDLPSGAYNEQFF
NA TRBD1 TRBJ2-7 TRBV3-1 TGTGCCAGCAGCCAAGATGCAGGGGGCGATCTGCGCGAGCAGTACTTC CASSQDAGGDLREQYF
NA NA TRBJ1-5 TRBV21-1 TGTGCCAGCAGCAATCGGACAGGGTCCCGGAGCAATCAGCCCCAGCATTTT CASSNRTGSRSNQPQHF
NA TRBD1 TRBJ1-5 TRBV4-1 TGCGCCAGCAGCCAACCGGGACAGGGGGCTTATCAGCCCCAGCATTTT CASSQPGQGAYQPQHF
NA NA TRBJ2-5 TRBV11-3 TGTGCCAGCAGCTCCGGGGGTAGCTCCCAAGAGACCCGGTACTTC CASSSGGSSQETRYF
few NA TRBJ1-2 TRBV5-1 TGCGCCAGCAGCTTGGTAGCCGGGGGCAGTGGTGGCTACACCTTC CASSLVAGGSGGYTF
NA NA TRBJ2-7 TRBV21-1 TGTGCCAGCAGCAAAGTAGGGGCACTCTTCTCCTACGAGCAGTACTTC CASSKVGALFSYEQYF
NA NA TRBJ1-1 TRBV9 TGTGCCAGCAGCGTAGGACAGACCATGAACACTGAAGCTTTCTTT CASSVGQTMNTEAFF
NA NA TRBJ1-2 TRBV3-1 TGTGCCAGCAGCCCCCATGGGGAGGACTATGGCTACACCTTC CASSPHGEDYGYTF
NA TRBD1 TRBJ2-1 TRBV28 TGTGCCAGCAGCCAGGATCGACAGGGGATATGGGAGCAGTTCTTC CASSQDRQGIWEQFF
few TRBD1 TRBJ1-4 TRBV6-6 TGTGCCAGCAGCCTCGACAGGGGGACAGAAAAACTGTTTTTT CASSLDRGTEKLFF
NA NA TRBJ1-2 TRBV19 TGTGCCAGTAGTATCATCCGGGACGCCCCGACGAACTATGGCTACACCTTC CASSIIRDAPTNYGYTF
NA TRBD2 TRBJ2-3 TRBV9 TGTGCCAGCAGCGTAGGCCTAGCGGGGGGTTTCGGCCCTTTCACAGATACGCAGTATTTT CASSVGLAGGFGPFTDTQYF
many TRBD1 TRBJ2-5 TRBV10-3 TGTGCCATCAGTGAGGAGGGGGCAGAAGAGACCCAGTACTTC CAISEEGAEETQYF
many NA TRBJ2-7 TRBV29-1 TGCAGCGTTCGAAACAGGGAACGCGAGCAGTACTTC CSVRNREREQYF
NA NA TRBJ2-3 TRBV4-1 TGCGCCAGCAGCCGACGGGACTTGAACACAGATACGCAGTATTTT CASSRRDLNTDTQYF
few NA TRBJ2-3 TRBV3-1 TGTGCCAGCAGCCAAGCACGAGATACGCAGTATTTT CASSQARDTQYF
few TRBD1 TRBJ1-2 TRBV6-6 TGTGCCAGCAGCAGAACGAAGGGACAGAGAGGTTACGGCTACACCTTC CASSRTKGQRGYGYTF
NA NA TRBJ2-3 TRBV3-1 TGTGCCAGCAGCCAGGCACCACACGCAGATACGCAGTATTTT CASSQAPHADTQYF
many NA TRBJ1-1 TRBV20-1 TGCAGTGCTAGAGAGGGAACTGAAGCTTTCTTT CSAREGTEAFF
NA TRBD1 TRBJ1-6 TRBV19 TGTGCCAGTAGTCGAGGGACAGCAAATAATTCACCCCTCCACTTT CASSRGTANNSPLHF
NA TRBD1 TRBJ1-1 TRBV9 TGTGCCAGCAGCAAGACAGGGGGCACTGAAGCTTTCTTT CASSKTGGTEAFF
few TRBD2 TRBJ2-5 TRBV2 TGTGCCAGCAGGCCGGGACTAGCGGACCGCATTCTTGGGACCCAGTACTTC CASRPGLADRILGTQYF
NA NA TRBJ1-5 TRBV3-1 TGTGCCAGCAGCACGGACGGTTACAATCAGCCCCAGCATTTT CASSTDGYNQPQHF
few NA TRBJ2-1 TRBV10-1 TGCGCCAGCAGATACAGGGTTTGCTACAATGAGCAGTTCTTC CASRYRVCYNEQFF
NA TRBD2 TRBJ2-7 TRBV20-1 TGCAGTGCTAGATCGAGGACTAGCTTATACGAGCAGTACTTC CSARSRTSLYEQYF
many NA TRBJ1-2 TRBV6-6 TGTGCCAGCAGTGACCCGGGACGCCCGGATGGCTACACCTTC CASSDPGRPDGYTF
NA TRBD1 TRBJ2-7 TRBV5-1 TGCGCCAGCAGTCCCGGGACAGGGGGTCACTACGAGCAGTACTTC CASSPGTGGHYEQYF
NA NA TRBJ2-1 TRBV11-2 TGTGCCAGCAGCACGGGGGCGGTTAGCTCCTACAATGGGCAGTTCTTC CASSTGAVSSYNGQFF
once NA TRBJ2-7 TRBV20-1 TGCAGTGCTAGATATGACCGGCACGAGCAGTACTTC CSARYDRHEQYF
NA NA TRBJ2-7 TRBV12-3/TRBV12-4 TGTGCCAGCAGCCAACAGGTCGGTACCCACTACGAGCAGTACTTC CASSQQVGTHYEQYF
few NA TRBJ2-3 TRBV3-1 TGTGCCAGCAGCCTCCGGCAGGGCGCAGATACGCAGTATTTT CASSLRQGADTQYF
NA NA TRBJ1-1 TRBV5-1 TGCGCCAGCAGCTTGGAACTCCTCACGCGGGCTTTCTTT CASSLELLTRAFF
few TRBD2 TRBJ2-1 TRBV20-1 TGCAGTTCGTGGGTGGCGGGGGAGTCCTACAATGAGCAGTTCTTC CSSWVAGESYNEQFF
NA NA TRBJ2-1 TRBV7-8 TGTGCCAGCAGCTTAGTCCGGGGGCTTTACAATGAGCAGTTCTTC CASSLVRGLYNEQFF
NA NA TRBJ1-3 TRBV29-1 TGCAGCGTAGCTCCGGGAGGAGGAAACACCATATATTTT CSVAPGGGNTIYF
NA NA TRBJ2-6 TRBV4-2 TGTGCCAGCAGTTCCTTTACTTCTGGGGCCAACGTCCTGACTTTC CASSSFTSGANVLTF
NA NA TRBJ1-1 TRBV6-5 TGTGCCAGCACTCGAATGACGAGGAACACTGAAGCTTTCTTT CASTRMTRNTEAFF
NA TRBD1 TRBJ2-3 TRBV5-1 TGCGCCAGCAGCCACGGACAGGGGGCAGATACGCAGTATTTT CASSHGQGADTQYF
NA NA TRBJ2-4 TRBV5-1 TGCGCCAGCAGCCCTTTGGGGGTAGGCAAAAACATTCAGTACTTC CASSPLGVGKNIQYF
many TRBD2 TRBJ2-1 TRBV20-1 TGCAGTGCAACCGTAGATAGCGGGGGCCCCCAGTTCTTC CSATVDSGGPQFF
NA NA TRBJ2-1 TRBV7-9 TGTGCCAGCAGCTTTGGGGGGCGCGGGATCAATGAGCAGTTCTTC CASSFGGRGINEQFF
NA NA TRBJ2-5 TRBV6-5 TGTGCCAGCAGTTACGGTGGGCTCGACCAAGAGACCCAGTACTTC CASSYGGLDQETQYF
NA NA TRBJ1-2 TRBV20-1 TGCAGTGCTAGGGATAGGGCTAACCATGGCTACACCTTC CSARDRANHGYTF